These 10 T cell receptor beta chains were sequenced from one sample in a study of radiotherapy plus CTLA-4 blockade in lung cancer listed by TCRdb under 2018. The library relied on the immunoSEQ multiplex PCR assay. Here the immuneACCESS table is served through TCRdb, limited to in-frame sequences with V and J called. Missing clones are a known gap in these copies; in checked studies unresolved V genes cover under half, and the rest lacks a known reason. The sample table shows 70,000 to 90,000 clones, and about 84% are seen once. Jointly, the top ten make up 0.79% of the sample. Sequenced here: peripheral blood, sampled from a patient treated with radiotherapy plus ipilimumab. The origin of the receptors is a human donor with non-small cell lung cancer who had stable disease on radiotherapy plus ipilimumab.

Comment on this clone: The junction differs from germline at one of its ends, possibly a read error. This chain connects TRBV19 to TRBJ1-1; tentative D call: TRBD1 (5 bases). This CDR3 comprises 15 residues. Germline V gene lookup returns CDR1 LNHDA and CDR2 SQIVND (reference sequence). CDR3 in DNA: TGTGCAAGTAGTCCGAGCAAGGGGCGGTGGACTGAAGCTTTCTTT. It codes for CASSPSKGRWTEAFF.

The J gene is TRBJ2-7, the V gene TRBV6-5; either TRBD1 or TRBD2 may fit D (5 bases each). The germline CDR1 and CDR2 sequences are MNHEY and SVGAGI. V was pared by 5 bases and J by 2 bases, with 13 bases between. CDR3 length equals 14 residues. The CDR3 nucleotides are TGTGCCAGCAGTGTCCGGGACGGGGCCTACGAGCAGTACTTC. Its translation: CASSVRDGAYEQYF.

DNA for the CDR3: TGTGCCTGGAGCAGCGACAGGGGGCTCCCCTATAATTCACCCCTCCACTTT. Its translation is CAWSSDRGLPYNSPLHF. The genes are TRBV30 and TRBJ1-6; the match to TRBD1 covers 10 bases. CDR1 and CDR2 from the germline V gene are GTSNPN and SVGIG (reference sequence). The CDR3 is made up of 17 amino acids. Trimming took 3 bases from V and 2 from J; bases not matched to a gene: 7.

This clone was counted a single time. The CDR3 DNA sequence: TGCAGTGCTAGTGACAGGGCGACCCAGTACTTC. Residues: CSASDRATQYF. The V and J genes are TRBV20-1 and TRBJ2-5; 7 bases match TRBD1. The CDR3 is 11 amino acids. Per the germline V gene, CDR1 is DFQATT and CDR2 is SNEGSKA (reference sequence). Trimming at V came to 3 bases and at J to 7 bases, leaving 2 bases not matched to a gene.

The rearrangement uses TRBV7-8 and TRBJ1-4; D not certain. There are 14 residues in the CDR3. Germline V lookup: CDR1 SGHVS, CDR2 FQNEAQ. Trimming cost V 5 bases and J 4 bases, with 11 bases left between them. The CDR3 nucleotides are TGTGCCAGCAGCGATGGGCAGTTTAATGAAAAACTGTTTTTT. Translated: CASSDGQFNEKLFF.

This clone occurred once. This chain links TRBV9 with TRBJ2-1; possibly TRBD1 for D (7 bases). Germline CDR1 reads SGDLS; CDR2 reads YYNGEE. This CDR3 is 17 amino acids long. V lost 0 bases and J 6 bases, leaving 19 bases between the germline ends. The CDR3: CASSVGPGGLSGNEQFF. DNA for the CDR3: TGTGCCAGCAGCGTAGGCCCAGGGGGGCTGTCGGGCAATGAGCAGTTCTTC.

The chain has TRBV7-2 and TRBJ1-5; maybe TRBD1 (5 bases). Germline V lookup: CDR1 SGHTA, CDR2 FQGNSA. The V end was cut by 5 bases, the J end by 6 bases, with 17 bases between. This CDR3 has 15 amino acids. CDR3 sequence reads: CASSLSGKSGQPQHF. DNA of the CDR3: TGTGCCAGCAGCCTATCAGGGAAATCAGGTCAGCCCCAGCATTTT.

This chain uses TRBV19 with TRBJ2-3; no definite D call. The V gene's germline CDR1 is LNHDA and CDR2 SQIVND (reference sequence). The CDR3 has 14 amino acids. V lost 5 bases, J lost 6 bases, and 15 bases lay in between. The CDR3 region is CASSFSLTVDTQYF. CDR3 sequence (DNA): TGTGCCAGTAGTTTCTCCCTCACAGTCGATACGCAGTATTTT.

Here the CDR3 DNA reads TGTGCCTCAAATCAGGGGGCAAGGTACAATGAGCAGTTCTTC. Translated, it gives CASNQGARYNEQFF. The V and J genes are TRBV30 and TRBJ2-1; 8 positions match TRBD1. Trimming at V came to 7 bases and at J to 4 bases, leaving 9 bases not matched to a gene. This CDR3 is 14 amino acids long. CDR1 GTSNPN and CDR2 SVGIG come from the germline V gene (reference sequence).

The rearrangement links TRBV28 to TRBJ2-7; D gene ambiguous. CDR1 and CDR2 (germline): MDHEN, SYDVKM. With 7 bases removed from V and 0 bases from J, the gap between germline ends came to 22 bases. This CDR3 is 17 amino acids long. CDR3 bases: TGTGCCAGCACTCACCGAGGCCTCCGTGCTAGCTCCTACGAGCAGTACTTC. Its protein product is CASTHRGLRASSYEQYF. The variable domain in full, with the rest retrieved from reference TRBV28 and TRBJ2-7, is DVKVTQSSRYLVKRTGEKVFLECVQDMDHENMFWYRQDPGLGLRLIYFSYDVKMKEKGDIPEGYSVSREKKERFSLILESASTNQTSMYLCASTHRGLRASSYEQYFGPGTRLTVT.